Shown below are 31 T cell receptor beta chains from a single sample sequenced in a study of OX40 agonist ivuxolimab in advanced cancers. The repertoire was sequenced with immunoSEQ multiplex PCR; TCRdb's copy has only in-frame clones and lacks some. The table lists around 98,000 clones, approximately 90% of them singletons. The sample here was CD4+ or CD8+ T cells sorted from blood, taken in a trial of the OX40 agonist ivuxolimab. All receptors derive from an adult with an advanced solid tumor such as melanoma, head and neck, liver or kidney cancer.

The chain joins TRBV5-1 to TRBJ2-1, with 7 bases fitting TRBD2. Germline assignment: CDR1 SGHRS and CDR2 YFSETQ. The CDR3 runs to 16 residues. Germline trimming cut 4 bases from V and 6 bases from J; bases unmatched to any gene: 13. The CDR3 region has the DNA TGCGCCAGCAGCCCAGGACTAGTGGGGGGGACCAATGAGCAGTTCTTC. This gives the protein CASSPGLVGGTNEQFF.

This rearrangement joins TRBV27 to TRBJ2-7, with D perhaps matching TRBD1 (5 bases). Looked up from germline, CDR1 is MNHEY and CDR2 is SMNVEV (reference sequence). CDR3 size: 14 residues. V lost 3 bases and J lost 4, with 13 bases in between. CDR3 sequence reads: CASSLTAGRYEQYF. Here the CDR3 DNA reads TGTGCCAGCAGTTTGACAGCCGGTCGGTACGAGCAGTACTTC.

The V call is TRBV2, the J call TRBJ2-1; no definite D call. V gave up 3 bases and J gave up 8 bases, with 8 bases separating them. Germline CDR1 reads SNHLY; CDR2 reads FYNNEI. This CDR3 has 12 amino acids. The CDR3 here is CASSEASHEQFF. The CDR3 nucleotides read TGTGCCAGCAGTGAGGCTAGTCATGAGCAGTTCTTC.

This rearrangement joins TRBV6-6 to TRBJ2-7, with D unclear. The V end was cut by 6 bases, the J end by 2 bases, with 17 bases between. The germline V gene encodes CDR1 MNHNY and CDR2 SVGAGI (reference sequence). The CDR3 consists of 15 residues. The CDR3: CASRQRTLPTYEQYF. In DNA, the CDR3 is TGTGCCAGCAGACAAAGGACCCTACCTACCTACGAGCAGTACTTC.

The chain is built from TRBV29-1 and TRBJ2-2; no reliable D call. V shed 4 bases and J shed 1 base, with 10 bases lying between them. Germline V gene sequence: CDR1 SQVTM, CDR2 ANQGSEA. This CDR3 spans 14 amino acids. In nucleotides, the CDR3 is TGCAGCGTTGGGCCCAGTATGAACACCGGGGAGCTGTTTTTT. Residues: CSVGPSMNTGELFF.

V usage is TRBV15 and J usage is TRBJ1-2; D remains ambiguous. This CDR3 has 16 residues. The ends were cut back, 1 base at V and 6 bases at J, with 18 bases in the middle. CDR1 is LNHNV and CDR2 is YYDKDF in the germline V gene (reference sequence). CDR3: CATSRGAEIEGNGYTF. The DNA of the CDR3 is TGTGCCACCAGCAGAGGGGCAGAGATAGAAGGAAATGGCTACACCTTC.

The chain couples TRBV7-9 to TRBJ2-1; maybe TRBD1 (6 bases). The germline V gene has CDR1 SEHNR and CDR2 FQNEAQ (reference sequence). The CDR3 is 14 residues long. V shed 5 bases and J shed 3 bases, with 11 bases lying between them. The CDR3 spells CASSRRTDYNEQFF. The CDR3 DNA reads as TGTGCCAGCAGCCGGAGGACAGACTACAATGAGCAGTTCTTC.

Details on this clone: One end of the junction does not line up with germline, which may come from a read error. The CDR3 reads CASRGGRPLQGLF. CDR3 in DNA: TGTGCCAGCAGGGGAGGCCGGCCACTACAAGGTCTCTTC. The V gene is TRBV2, the J gene TRBJ2-7; the D gene is possibly TRBD2 (6 bases). Germline assignment: CDR1 SNHLY and CDR2 FYNNEI. The CDR3 is made up of 13 amino acids.

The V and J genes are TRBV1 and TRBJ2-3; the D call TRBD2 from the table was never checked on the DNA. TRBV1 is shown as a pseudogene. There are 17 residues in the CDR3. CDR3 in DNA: TGCACCAGCAGCCTCAGAGGACTAATCTCCCGCACAGATACGCAGTATTTT. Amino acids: CTSSLRGLISRTDTQYF.

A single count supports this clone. The DNA of the CDR3 is TGTGCCAGCTCACCGGCCGGTTCGGATCAGCCCCAGCATTTT. It translates to CASSPAGSDQPQHF. The chain joins TRBV18 to TRBJ1-5, with D uncertain. The germline V and J ends were trimmed by 3 bases and 5 bases, with 11 bases remaining between them. This CDR3 is 14 amino acids long. The germline V gene encodes CDR1 KGHSH and CDR2 LQKENI.

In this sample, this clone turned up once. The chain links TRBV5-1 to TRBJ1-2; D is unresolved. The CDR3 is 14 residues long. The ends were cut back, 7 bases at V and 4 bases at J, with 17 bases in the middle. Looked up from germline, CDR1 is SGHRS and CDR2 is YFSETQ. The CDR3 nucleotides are TGCGCCAGCGGCCCCCTAGGGTCGCGCTATGGCTACACCTTC. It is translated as CASGPLGSRYGYTF.

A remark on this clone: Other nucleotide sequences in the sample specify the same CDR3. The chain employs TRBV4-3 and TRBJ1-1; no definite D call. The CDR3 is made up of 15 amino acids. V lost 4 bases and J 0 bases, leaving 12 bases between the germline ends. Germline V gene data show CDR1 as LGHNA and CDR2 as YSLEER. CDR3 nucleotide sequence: TGCGCCAGCAGCCTAGTAGGAACTTTGAACACTGAAGCTTTCTTT. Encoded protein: CASSLVGTLNTEAFF.

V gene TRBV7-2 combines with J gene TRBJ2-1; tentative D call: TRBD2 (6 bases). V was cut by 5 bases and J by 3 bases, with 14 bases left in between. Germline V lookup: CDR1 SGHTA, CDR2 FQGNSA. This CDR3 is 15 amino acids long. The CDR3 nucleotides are TGTGCCAGCAGCCCCCGGGGCGGGAACTACAATGAGCAGTTCTTC. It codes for CASSPRGGNYNEQFF.

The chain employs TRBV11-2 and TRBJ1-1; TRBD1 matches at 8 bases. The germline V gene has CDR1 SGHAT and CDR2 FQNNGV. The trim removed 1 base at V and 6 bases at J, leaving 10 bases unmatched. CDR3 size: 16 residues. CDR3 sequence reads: CASSLGQGRYESEAFF. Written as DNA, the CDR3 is TGTGCCAGCAGCTTAGGACAGGGGAGGTACGAGTCTGAAGCTTTCTTT.

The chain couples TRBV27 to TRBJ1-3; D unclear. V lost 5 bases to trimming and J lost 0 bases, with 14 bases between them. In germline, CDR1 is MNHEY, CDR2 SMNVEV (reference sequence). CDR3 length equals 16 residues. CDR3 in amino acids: CASSPLGSSSGNTIYF. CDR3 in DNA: TGTGCCAGCAGTCCTCTGGGCAGTTCCTCTGGAAACACCATATATTTT.

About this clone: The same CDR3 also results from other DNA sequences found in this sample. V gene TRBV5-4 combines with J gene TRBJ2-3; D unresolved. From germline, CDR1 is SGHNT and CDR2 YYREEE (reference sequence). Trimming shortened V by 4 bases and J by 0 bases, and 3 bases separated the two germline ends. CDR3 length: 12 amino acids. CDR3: CASSPSTDTQYF. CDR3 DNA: TGTGCCAGCAGCCCCAGCACAGATACGCAGTATTTT.

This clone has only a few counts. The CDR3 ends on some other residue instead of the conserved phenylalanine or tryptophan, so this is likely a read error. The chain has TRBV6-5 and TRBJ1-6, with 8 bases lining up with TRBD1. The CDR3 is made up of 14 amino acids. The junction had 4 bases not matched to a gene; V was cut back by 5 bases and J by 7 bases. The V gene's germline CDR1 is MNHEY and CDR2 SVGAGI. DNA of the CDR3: TGTGCCAGCAGTGCGCAGGGGGCCAATTCACCCCTCCACCTT. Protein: CASSAQGANSPLHL.

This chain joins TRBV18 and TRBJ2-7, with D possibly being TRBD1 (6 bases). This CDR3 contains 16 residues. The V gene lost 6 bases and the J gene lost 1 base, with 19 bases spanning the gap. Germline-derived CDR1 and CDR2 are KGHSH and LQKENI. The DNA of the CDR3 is TGTGCCAGCTCCCGTACTCCAGGGGCCGGTTCCTACGAGCAGTACTTC. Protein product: CASSRTPGAGSYEQYF.

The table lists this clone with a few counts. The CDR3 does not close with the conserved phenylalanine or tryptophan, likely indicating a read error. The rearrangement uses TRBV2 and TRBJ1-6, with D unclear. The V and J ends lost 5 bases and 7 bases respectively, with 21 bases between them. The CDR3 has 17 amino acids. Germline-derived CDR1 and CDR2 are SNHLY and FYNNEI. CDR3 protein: CASSPSGFQKRNSPLHL. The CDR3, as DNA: TGTGCCAGCAGTCCCTCCGGGTTTCAAAAAAGGAATTCACCCCTCCACCTT.

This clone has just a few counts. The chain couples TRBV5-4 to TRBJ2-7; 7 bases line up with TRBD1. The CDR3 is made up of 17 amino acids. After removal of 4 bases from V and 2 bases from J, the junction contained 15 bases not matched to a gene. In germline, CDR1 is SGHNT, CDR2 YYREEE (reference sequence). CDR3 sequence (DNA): TGTGCCAGCAGCCTCGGGTCCAGGTCTACAGGGGCCTACGAGCAGTACTTC. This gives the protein CASSLGSRSTGAYEQYF. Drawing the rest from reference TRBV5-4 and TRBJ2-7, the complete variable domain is ETGVTQSPTHLIKTRGQQVTLRCSSQSGHNTVSWYQQALGQGPQFIFQYYREEENGRGNFPPRFSGLQFPNYSSELNVNALELDDSALYLCASSLGSRSTGAYEQYFGPGTRLTVT.

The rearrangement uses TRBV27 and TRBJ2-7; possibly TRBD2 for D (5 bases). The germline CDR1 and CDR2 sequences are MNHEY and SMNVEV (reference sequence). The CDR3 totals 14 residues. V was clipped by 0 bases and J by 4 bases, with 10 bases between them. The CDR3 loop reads CASSLSRDGYEQYF. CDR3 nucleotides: TGTGCCAGCAGTTTATCGAGGGATGGGTACGAGCAGTACTTC.

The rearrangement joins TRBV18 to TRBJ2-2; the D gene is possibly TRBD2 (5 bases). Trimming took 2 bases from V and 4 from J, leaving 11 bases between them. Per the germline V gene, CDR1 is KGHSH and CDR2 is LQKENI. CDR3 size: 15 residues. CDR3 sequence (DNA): TGTGCCAGCTCACCAAGGAGGACCGGCACCGGGGAGCTGTTTTTT. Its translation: CASSPRRTGTGELFF.

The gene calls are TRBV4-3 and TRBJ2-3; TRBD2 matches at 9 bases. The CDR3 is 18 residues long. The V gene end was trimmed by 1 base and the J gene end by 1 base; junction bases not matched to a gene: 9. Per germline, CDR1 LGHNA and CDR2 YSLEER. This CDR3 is CASSQVWRGGRGTDTQYF. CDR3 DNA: TGCGCCAGCAGCCAAGTTTGGCGGGGGGGCCGGGGCACAGATACGCAGTATTTT.

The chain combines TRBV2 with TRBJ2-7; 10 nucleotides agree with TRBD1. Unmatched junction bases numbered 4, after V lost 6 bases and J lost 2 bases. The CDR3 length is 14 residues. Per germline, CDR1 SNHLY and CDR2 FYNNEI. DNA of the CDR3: TGTGCCAGCAGCTTGGGACAGGGGCCCTACGAGCAGTACTTC. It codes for CASSLGQGPYEQYF. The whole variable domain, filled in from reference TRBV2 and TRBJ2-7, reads EPEVTQTPSHQVTQMGQEVILRCVPISNHLYFYWYRQILGQKVEFLVSFYNNEISEKSEIFDDQFSVERPDGSNFTLKIRSTKLEDSAMYFCASSLGQGPYEQYFGPGTRLTVT.

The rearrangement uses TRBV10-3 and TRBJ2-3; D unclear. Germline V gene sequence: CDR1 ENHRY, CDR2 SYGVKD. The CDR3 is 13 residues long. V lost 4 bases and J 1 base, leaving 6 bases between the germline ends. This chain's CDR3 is CAISGVGTDTQYF. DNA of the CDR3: TGTGCCATCAGTGGGGTCGGCACAGATACGCAGTATTTT.

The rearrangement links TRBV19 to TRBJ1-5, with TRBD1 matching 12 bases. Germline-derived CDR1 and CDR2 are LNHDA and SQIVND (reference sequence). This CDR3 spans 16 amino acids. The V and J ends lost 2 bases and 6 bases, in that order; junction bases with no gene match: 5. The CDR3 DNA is TGTGCCAGTAGTATAAAGGGACAGGGGGCTCGTCAGCCCCAGCATTTT. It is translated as CASSIKGQGARQPQHF.

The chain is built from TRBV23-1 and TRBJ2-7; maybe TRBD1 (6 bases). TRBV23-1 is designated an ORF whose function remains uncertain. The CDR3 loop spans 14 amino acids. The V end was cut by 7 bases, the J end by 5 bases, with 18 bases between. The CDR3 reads CASTPISGGDEQYF. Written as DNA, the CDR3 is TGCGCCAGCACTCCCATCAGTGGGGGCGACGAGCAGTACTTC.

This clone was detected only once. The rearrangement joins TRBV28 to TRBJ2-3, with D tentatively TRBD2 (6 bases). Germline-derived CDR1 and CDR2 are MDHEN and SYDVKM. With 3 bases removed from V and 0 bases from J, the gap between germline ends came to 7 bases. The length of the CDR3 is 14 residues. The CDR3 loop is CASSFGGSTDTQYF. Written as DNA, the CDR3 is TGTGCCAGCAGTTTTGGAGGGAGCACAGATACGCAGTATTTT.

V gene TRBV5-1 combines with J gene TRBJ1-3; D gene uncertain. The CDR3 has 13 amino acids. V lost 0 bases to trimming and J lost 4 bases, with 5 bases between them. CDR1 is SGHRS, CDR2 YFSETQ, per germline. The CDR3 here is CASSLGPGNTIYF. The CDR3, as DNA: TGCGCCAGCAGCTTGGGCCCGGGAAACACCATATATTTT.

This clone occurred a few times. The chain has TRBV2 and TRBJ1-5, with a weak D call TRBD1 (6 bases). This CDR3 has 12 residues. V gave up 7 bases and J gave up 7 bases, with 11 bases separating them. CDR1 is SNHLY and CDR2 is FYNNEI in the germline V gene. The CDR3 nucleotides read TGTGCCAGCAACAGGGTGTCCCAGCCCCAGCATTTT. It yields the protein CASNRVSQPQHF.

CDR3 nucleotide sequence: TGTGCCAGCAGCTTAGTGGCTAGTGGGGTCACAGATACGCAGTATTTT. As protein: CASSLVASGVTDTQYF. The rearrangement links TRBV11-2 to TRBJ2-3; D gene unclear. Germline assignment: CDR1 SGHAT and CDR2 FQNNGV. V was trimmed by 1 base and J by 2 bases, leaving 13 bases between them. CDR3 length: 16 amino acids.